The source of this TCR beta chain is a study of cytomegalovirus exposure and HLA in healthy donors. This clone was recorded a few times. The antigen remains unidentified. With 60 Vbeta and 13 Jbeta primers, the PCR was carried out. The repertoire was sequenced with immunoSEQ multiplex PCR; TCRdb's copy has only in-frame clones and lacks some. Seen here are roughly 180,000 clones, 76% observed once, and the top ten hold roughly 2.5%. Study-level findings and limits: The productive fraction for most TCR beta V segments was about 87% or about 30% in an earlier analysis. Evidence from a later analysis indicated that most CMV-associated TCR beta chains looked HLA-restricted.

From germline, CDR1 is SGHKS and CDR2 YYEKEE (reference sequence). CDR3 size: 14 residues. The V end was cut by 0 bases, the J end by 3 bases, with 6 bases between. The chain recombines TRBV5-5 with TRBJ1-4, with a possible D match to TRBD1 (6 bases). What was sequenced was PBMCs. This TCR was recovered from a woman between 25 and 40 years old in good health and CMV-seropositive. CDR3 amino acids: CASSLEGANEKLFF. The CDR3 bases are TGTGCCAGCAGCTTGGAGGGGGCTAATGAAAAACTGTTTTTT.